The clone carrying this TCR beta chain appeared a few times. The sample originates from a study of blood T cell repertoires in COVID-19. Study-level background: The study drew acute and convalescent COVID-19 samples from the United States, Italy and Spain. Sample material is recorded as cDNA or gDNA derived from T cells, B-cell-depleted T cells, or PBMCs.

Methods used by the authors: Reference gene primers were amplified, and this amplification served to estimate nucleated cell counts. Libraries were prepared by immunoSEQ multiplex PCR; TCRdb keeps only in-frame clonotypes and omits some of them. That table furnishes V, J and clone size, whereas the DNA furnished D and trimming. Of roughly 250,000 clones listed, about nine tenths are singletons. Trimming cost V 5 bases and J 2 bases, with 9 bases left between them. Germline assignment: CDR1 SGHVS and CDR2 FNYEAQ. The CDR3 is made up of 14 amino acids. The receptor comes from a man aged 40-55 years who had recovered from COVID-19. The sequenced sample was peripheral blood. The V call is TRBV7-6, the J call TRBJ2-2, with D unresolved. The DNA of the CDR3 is TGTGCCAGCAGCGCGGATCCAAACACCGGGGAGCTGTTTTTT. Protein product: CASSADPNTGELFF.